This T cell receptor beta chain was sequenced for a study of shared clonotypes between healthy human individuals. The CDR3 totals 16 residues. The germline gives CDR1 SGHNT, CDR2 YYREEE (reference sequence). Trimming cost V 0 bases and J 5 bases; bases outside gene matches: 6. Study conclusions and caveats: Sequencing of the sorted subsets was shown by rarefaction to be incomplete despite large depth. Since donors were few, the genetic and exposure-history diversity represented was limited.

Only in-frame clones appear in the TCRdb table, and some are missing; sequencing was by immunoSEQ multiplex PCR. The data hold millions of clones, with around 96% observed a single time. Notes on this clone: The antigen is unknown.

The naive CD8 fraction comprised CD45RO-negative cells positively selected for CCR7 and excluded terminally differentiated effector memory CD45RA+ cells. Donors had no recently reported acute infections or vaccinations and were HIV-negative. All of the donors resided in Nashville, Tennessee, and each was a Caucasian adult. The chain combines TRBV5-4 with TRBJ2-5; the match to TRBD2 covers 11 bases. The sample consisted of naive CD8+ T cells sorted from blood. This receptor was identified in a man aged 18 to 30 in good health. The CDR3 protein is CASSLDPSGGWETQYF. CDR3 sequence (DNA): TGTGCCAGCAGCTTGGATCCTAGCGGGGGGTGGGAGACCCAGTACTTC.